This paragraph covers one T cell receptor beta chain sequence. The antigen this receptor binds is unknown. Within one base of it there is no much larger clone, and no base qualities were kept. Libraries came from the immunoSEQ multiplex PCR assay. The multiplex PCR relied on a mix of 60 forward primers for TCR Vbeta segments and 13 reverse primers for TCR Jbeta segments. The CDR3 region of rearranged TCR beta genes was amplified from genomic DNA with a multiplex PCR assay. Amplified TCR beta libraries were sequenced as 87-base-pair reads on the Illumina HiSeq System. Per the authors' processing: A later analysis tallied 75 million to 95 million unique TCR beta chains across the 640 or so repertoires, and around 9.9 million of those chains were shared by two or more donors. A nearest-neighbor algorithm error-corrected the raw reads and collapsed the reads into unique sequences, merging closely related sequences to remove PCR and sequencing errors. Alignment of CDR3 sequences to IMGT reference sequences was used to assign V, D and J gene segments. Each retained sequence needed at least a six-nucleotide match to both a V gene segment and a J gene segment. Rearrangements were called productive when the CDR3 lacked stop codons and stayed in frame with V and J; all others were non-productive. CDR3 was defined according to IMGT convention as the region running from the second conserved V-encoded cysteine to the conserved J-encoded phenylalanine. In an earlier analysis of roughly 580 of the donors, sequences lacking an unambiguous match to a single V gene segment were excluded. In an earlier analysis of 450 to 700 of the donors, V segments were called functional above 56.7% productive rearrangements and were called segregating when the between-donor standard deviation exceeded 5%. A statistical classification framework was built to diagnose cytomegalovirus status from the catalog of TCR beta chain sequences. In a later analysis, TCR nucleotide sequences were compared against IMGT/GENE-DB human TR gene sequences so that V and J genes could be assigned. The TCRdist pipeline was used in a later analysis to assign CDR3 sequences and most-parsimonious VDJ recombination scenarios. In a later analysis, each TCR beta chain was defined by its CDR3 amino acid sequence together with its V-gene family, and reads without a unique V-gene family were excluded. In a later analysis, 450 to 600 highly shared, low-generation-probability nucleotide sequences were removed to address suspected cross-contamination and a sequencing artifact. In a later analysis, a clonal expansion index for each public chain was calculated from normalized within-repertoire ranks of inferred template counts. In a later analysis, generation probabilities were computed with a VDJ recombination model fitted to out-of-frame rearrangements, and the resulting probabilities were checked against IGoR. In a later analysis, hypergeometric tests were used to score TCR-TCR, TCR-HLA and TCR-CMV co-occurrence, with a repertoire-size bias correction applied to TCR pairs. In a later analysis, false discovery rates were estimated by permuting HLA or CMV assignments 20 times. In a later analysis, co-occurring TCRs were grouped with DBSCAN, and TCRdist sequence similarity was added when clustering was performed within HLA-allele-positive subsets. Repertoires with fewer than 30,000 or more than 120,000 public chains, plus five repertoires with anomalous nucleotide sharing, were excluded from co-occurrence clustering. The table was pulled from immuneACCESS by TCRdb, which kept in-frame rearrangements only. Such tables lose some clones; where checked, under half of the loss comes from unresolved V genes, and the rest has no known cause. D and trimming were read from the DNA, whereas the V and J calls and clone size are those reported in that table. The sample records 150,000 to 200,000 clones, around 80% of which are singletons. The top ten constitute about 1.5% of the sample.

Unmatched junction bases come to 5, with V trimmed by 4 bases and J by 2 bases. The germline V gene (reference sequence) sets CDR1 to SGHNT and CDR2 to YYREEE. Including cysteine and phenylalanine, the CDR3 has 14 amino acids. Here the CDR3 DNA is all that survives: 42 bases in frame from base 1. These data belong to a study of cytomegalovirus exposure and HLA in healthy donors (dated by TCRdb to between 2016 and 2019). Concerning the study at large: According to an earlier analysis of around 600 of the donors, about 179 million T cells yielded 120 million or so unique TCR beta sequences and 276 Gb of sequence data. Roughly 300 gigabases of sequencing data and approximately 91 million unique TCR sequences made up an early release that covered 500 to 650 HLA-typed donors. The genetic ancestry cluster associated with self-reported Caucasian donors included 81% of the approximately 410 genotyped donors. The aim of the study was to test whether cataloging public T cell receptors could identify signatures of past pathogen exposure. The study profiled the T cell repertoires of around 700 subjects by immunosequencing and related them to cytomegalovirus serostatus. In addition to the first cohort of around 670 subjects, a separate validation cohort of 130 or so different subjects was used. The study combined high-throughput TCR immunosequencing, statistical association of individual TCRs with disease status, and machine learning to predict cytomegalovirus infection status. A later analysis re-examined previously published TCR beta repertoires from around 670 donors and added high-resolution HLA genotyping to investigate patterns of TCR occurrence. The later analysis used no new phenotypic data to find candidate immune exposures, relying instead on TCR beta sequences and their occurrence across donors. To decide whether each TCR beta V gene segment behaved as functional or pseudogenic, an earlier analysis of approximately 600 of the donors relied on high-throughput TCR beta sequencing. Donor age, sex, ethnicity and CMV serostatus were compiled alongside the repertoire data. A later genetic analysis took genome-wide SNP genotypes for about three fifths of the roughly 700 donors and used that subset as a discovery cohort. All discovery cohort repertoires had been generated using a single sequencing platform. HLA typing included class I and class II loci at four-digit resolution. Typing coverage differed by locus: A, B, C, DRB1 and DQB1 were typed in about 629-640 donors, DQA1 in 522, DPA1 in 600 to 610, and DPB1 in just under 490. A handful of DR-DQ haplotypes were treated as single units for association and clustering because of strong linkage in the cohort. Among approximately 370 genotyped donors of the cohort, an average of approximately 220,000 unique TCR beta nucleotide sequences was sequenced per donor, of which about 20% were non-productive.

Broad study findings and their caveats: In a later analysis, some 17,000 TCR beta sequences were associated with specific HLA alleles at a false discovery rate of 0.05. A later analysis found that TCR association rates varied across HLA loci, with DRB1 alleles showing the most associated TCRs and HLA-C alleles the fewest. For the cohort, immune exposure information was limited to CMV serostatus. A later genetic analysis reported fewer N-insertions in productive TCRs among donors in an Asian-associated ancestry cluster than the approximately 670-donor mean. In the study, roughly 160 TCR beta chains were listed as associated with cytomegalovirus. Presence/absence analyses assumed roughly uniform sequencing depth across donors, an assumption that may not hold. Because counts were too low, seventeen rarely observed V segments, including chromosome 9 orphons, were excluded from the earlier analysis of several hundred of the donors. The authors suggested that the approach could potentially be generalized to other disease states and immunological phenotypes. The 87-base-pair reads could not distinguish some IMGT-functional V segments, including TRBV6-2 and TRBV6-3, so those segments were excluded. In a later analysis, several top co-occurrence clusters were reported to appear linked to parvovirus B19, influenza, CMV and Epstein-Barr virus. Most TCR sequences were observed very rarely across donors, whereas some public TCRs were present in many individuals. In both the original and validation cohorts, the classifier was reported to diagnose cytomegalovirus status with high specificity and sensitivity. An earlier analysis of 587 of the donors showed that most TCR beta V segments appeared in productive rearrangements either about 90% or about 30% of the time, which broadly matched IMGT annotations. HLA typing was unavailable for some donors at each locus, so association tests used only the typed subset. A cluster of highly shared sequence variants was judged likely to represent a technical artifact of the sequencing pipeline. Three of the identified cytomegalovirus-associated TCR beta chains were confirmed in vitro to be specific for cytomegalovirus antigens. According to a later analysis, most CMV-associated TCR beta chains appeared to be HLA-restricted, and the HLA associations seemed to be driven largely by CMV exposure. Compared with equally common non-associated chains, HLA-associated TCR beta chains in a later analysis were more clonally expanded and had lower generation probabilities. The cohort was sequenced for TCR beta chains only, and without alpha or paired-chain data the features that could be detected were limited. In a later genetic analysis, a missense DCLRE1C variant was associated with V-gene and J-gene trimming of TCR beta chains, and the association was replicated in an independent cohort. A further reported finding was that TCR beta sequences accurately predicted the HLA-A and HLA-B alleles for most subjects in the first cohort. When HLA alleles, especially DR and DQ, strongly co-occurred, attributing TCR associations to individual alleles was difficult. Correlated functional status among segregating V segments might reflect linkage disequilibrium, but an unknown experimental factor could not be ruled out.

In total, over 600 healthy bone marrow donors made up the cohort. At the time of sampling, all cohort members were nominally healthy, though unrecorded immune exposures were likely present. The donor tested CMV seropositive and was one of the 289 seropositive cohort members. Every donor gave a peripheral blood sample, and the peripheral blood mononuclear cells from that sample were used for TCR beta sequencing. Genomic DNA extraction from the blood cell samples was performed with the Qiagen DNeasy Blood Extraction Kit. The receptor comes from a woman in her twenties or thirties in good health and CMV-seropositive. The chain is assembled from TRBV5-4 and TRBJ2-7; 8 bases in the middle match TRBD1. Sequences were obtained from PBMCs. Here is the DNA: TGTGCCAGCAGCCCGGGACAGGCGGCCTACGAGCAGTACTTC. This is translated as CASSPGQAAYEQYF.